The clone carrying this T cell receptor (beta chain) was detected only a few times. The antigen is unknown. A single record per CDR3 protein comes from TCRdb applying MiXCR to the 5' RACE reads. The sample shows under 300,000 distinct CDR3 sequences, 8.2% of them seen only once. The data originate from a study of T-cell memory formation after mild COVID-19. Points from the study as a whole: A second wave expanding day 15 to 37 was CD4+-biased; contracting clones were balanced.

Per germline, CDR1 KGHSH and CDR2 LQKENI. The length of the CDR3 is 15 residues. The germline V and J ends were trimmed by 2 bases and 8 bases, with 16 bases remaining between them. The clonotype was recovered from a man between 18 and 29 years old who had mild COVID-19 (a few samples of this study predate the infection). Cell type and time point are not known. Sequencing input: PBMCs or a T cell subset sorted from them (not recorded which). The rearrangement joins TRBV18 to TRBJ1-5; D might be TRBD1 (6 bases). DNA for the CDR3: TGTGCCAGCTCACCAAAACCGGCAGGGGAGGAGCCCCAGCATTTT. Translated: CASSPKPAGEEPQHF.